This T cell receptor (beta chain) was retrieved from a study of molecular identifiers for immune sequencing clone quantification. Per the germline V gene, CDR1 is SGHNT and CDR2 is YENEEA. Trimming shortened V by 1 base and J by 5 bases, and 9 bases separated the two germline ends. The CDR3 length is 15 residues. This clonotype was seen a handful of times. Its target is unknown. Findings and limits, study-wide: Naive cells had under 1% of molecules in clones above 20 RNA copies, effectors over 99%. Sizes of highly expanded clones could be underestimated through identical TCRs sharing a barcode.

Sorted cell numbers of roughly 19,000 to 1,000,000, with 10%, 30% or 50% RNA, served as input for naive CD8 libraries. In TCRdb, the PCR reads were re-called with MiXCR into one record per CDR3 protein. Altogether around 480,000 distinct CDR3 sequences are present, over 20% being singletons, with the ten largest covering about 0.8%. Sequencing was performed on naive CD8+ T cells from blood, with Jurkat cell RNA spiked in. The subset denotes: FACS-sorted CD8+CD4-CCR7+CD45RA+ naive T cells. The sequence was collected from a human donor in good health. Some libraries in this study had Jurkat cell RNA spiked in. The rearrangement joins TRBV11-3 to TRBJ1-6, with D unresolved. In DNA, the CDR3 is TGTGCCAGCAGCTTAGTACCCGGGGATAATTCACCCCTCCACTTT. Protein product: CASSLVPGDNSPLHF.